The rows below give T cell receptor beta chains drawn from one sample of a study of shared clonotypes between healthy human individuals. TCRdb's copy holds only in-frame clones and misses some; the assay was immunoSEQ multiplex PCR. The data show roughly 1,500,000 clones, just under 99% seen once. Sequencing input: naive CD4+ T cells sorted from blood. The receptors shown here come from a man between 25 and 39 years old in good health. Both conserved end residues are part of each CDR3. The order of the fields is CDR3 length, J gene, D gene, clone size, V gene, CDR3 DNA, CDR3 protein. D genes are given only for firm matches. For some rows the clone size is stated as once, few or many, or as a class when expanded; others skip it.

len: 14
j_gene: TRBJ1-5
d_gene: .
abundance: .
v_gene: TRBV6-6
CDR3nt: TGTGCCAGCAGTCCGATCAGGGGTGGTCAGCCCCAGCATTTT
CDR3aa: CASSPIRGGQPQHF

len: 12
j_gene: TRBJ2-3
d_gene: .
abundance: .
v_gene: TRBV29-1
CDR3nt: TGCAGCGGGACGGCACTGGGAGATACGCAGTATTTT
CDR3aa: CSGTALGDTQYF

len: 13
j_gene: TRBJ2-4
d_gene: .
abundance: .
v_gene: TRBV6-5
CDR3nt: TGTGCCAGCAGTACAGGGAAGGAGAACATTCAGTACTTC
CDR3aa: CASSTGKENIQYF

len: 13
j_gene: TRBJ1-4
d_gene: .
abundance: .
v_gene: TRBV29-1
CDR3nt: TGCAGCGTTAAAACAGGGTTGGGTGAAAAACTGTTTTTT
CDR3aa: CSVKTGLGEKLFF

len: 15
j_gene: TRBJ1-1
d_gene: .
abundance: .
v_gene: TRBV4-3
CDR3nt: TGCGCCAGCAGCCAAGATAAACCCCCGAGCACTGAAGCTTTCTTT
CDR3aa: CASSQDKPPSTEAFF

len: 14
j_gene: TRBJ2-2
d_gene: TRBD1
abundance: .
v_gene: TRBV2
CDR3nt: TGTGCCAGCAGTCGGACAGGGTGGGGTGGGGAGCTGTTTTTT
CDR3aa: CASSRTGWGGELFF

len: 13
j_gene: TRBJ2-7
d_gene: .
abundance: .
v_gene: TRBV19
CDR3nt: TGTGCCAGTAGTTCGGTGGTTTCCTACGAGCAGTACTTC
CDR3aa: CASSSVVSYEQYF

len: 13
j_gene: TRBJ2-7
d_gene: .
abundance: .
v_gene: TRBV27
CDR3nt: TGTGCCAGCAGTTTAATAGGATCCTACGAGCAGTACTTC
CDR3aa: CASSLIGSYEQYF

len: 14
j_gene: TRBJ2-3
d_gene: TRBD2
abundance: .
v_gene: TRBV29-1
CDR3nt: TGCAGCGTACGAGTAGCGGGATTGGTAGATACGCAGTATTTT
CDR3aa: CSVRVAGLVDTQYF

len: 18
j_gene: TRBJ2-3
d_gene: TRBD2
abundance: .
v_gene: TRBV6-4
CDR3nt: TGTGCCAGCAGCACCGGGACTAGCGGGAGTCGCGTCACAGATACGCAGTATTTT
CDR3aa: CASSTGTSGSRVTDTQYF

len: 14
j_gene: TRBJ1-2
d_gene: TRBD1
abundance: .
v_gene: TRBV5-4
CDR3nt: TGTGCCAGCAGCAGAGGGACAGGGGGCTTTGGCTACACCTTC
CDR3aa: CASSRGTGGFGYTF

len: 15
j_gene: TRBJ1-4
d_gene: .
abundance: .
v_gene: TRBV18
CDR3nt: TGTGCCAGCTCAAGAAACCGGGGAGATAATGAAAAACTGTTTTTT
CDR3aa: CASSRNRGDNEKLFF

len: 14
j_gene: TRBJ2-3
d_gene: TRBD1
abundance: .
v_gene: TRBV5-4
CDR3nt: TGTGCCAGCAGCTTCCGGACAGGGGTAGATACGCAGTATTTT
CDR3aa: CASSFRTGVDTQYF

len: 14
j_gene: TRBJ2-1
d_gene: .
abundance: .
v_gene: TRBV18
CDR3nt: TGTGCCAGCTCACCAATGACAGCTTACAATGAGCAGTTCTTC
CDR3aa: CASSPMTAYNEQFF

len: 14
j_gene: TRBJ2-7
d_gene: .
abundance: once
v_gene: TRBV11-3
CDR3nt: TGTGCCAGCAGCTTACAATCAGGGCTTGACGAGCAGTACTTC
CDR3aa: CASSLQSGLDEQYF

len: 15
j_gene: TRBJ1-5
d_gene: TRBD1
abundance: .
v_gene: TRBV7-8
CDR3nt: TGTGCCAGCAGCCAAAACAGGGGGCGCAATCAGCCCCAGCATTTT
CDR3aa: CASSQNRGRNQPQHF

len: 16
j_gene: TRBJ2-2
d_gene: .
abundance: .
v_gene: TRBV9
CDR3nt: TGTGCCAGCAGCGTAGGCGGACACTCCTACGGCGGGGAGCTGTTTTTT
CDR3aa: CASSVGGHSYGGELFF

len: 15
j_gene: TRBJ1-1
d_gene: .
abundance: once
v_gene: TRBV29-1
CDR3nt: TGCAGCGTTGAAGTGCGCGGGCGGGTGAACACTGAAGCTTTCTTT
CDR3aa: CSVEVRGRVNTEAFF

len: 18
j_gene: TRBJ2-3
d_gene: TRBD2
abundance: .
v_gene: TRBV5-1
CDR3nt: TGCGCCAGCAGCTTGAGGAGCGGGAGGGCCGGGGGATCAGATACGCAGTATTTT
CDR3aa: CASSLRSGRAGGSDTQYF

len: 15
j_gene: TRBJ2-5
d_gene: .
abundance: .
v_gene: TRBV7-7
CDR3nt: TGTGCTAGCAGCTCCCCCCGTGGGTTGGGGCAGACCCAGTACTTC
CDR3aa: CASSSPRGLGQTQYF

len: 14
j_gene: TRBJ2-1
d_gene: TRBD1
abundance: .
v_gene: TRBV5-1
CDR3nt: TGCGCCAGCGGCGGGACAGGGATTGCTGATGAGCAGTTCTTC
CDR3aa: CASGGTGIADEQFF

len: 14
j_gene: TRBJ1-4
d_gene: TRBD1
abundance: .
v_gene: TRBV2
CDR3nt: TGTGCCAGCAGCAGGGACAGGGGGAATGAAAAACTGTTTTTT
CDR3aa: CASSRDRGNEKLFF

len: 13
j_gene: TRBJ1-2
d_gene: .
abundance: .
v_gene: TRBV5-8
CDR3nt: TGTGCCAGCAGCCCAGGACGGAACTATGGCTACACCTTC
CDR3aa: CASSPGRNYGYTF

len: 15
j_gene: TRBJ2-3
d_gene: .
abundance: .
v_gene: TRBV11-3
CDR3nt: TGTGCCAGCAGCTTAGGGGACTCTAGCACAGATACGCAGTATTTT
CDR3aa: CASSLGDSSTDTQYF